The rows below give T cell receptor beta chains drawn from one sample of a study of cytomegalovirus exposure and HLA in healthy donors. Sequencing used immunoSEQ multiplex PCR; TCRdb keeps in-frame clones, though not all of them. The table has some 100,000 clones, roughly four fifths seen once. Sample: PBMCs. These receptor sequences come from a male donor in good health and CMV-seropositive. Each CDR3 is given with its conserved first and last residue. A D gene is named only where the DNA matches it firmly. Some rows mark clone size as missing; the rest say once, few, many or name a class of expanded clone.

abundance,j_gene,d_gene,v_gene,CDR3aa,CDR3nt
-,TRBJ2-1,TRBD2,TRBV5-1,CASSSSRGGPDEQFF,TGCGCCAGCAGCTCCTCCCGGGGGGGGCCTGATGAGCAGTTCTTC
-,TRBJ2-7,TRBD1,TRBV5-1,CASSLEGTGYYEQYF,TGCGCCAGCAGCTTGGAGGGGACAGGATACTACGAGCAGTACTTC
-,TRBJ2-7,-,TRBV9,CASSVGQGGGDEQYF,TGTGCCAGCAGCGTAGGCCAGGGTGGAGGGGACGAGCAGTACTTC
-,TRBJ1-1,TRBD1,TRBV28,CASSGWTGVLMNTEAFF,TGTGCCAGCAGTGGCTGGACAGGTGTTCTCATGAACACTGAAGCTTTCTTT
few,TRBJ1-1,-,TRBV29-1,CSVGTDTEAFF,TGCAGCGTTGGGACAGACACTGAAGCTTTCTTT
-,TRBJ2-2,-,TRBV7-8,CASSLSWGLQTGELFF,TGTGCCAGCAGCTTAAGTTGGGGGCTTCAGACCGGGGAGCTGTTTTTT
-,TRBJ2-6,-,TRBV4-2,CASTIMGDSGANVLTF,TGTGCCAGCACCATCATGGGCGACTCTGGGGCCAACGTCCTGACTTTC
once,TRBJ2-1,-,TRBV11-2,CASSPGMWGSNYNEQFF,TGTGCCAGCAGCCCCGGGATGTGGGGTTCGAATTACAATGAGCAGTTCTTC
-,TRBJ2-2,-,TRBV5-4,CASSLALATGELFF,TGTGCCAGCAGCTTGGCTCTAGCAACCGGGGAGCTGTTTTTT
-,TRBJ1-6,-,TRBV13,CASTPRGSSYNSPLHF,TGTGCCAGCACCCCCCGGGGGAGCTCCTATAATTCACCCCTCCACTTT
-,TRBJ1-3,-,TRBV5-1,CASSLPSSGNTIYF,TGCGCCAGCAGCTTACCGAGCTCTGGAAACACCATATATTTT
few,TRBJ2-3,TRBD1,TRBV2,CASSVTGGADTQYF,TGTGCCAGCAGTGTGACAGGGGGGGCAGATACGCAGTATTTT
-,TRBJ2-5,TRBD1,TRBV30,CAWSGDRGAQETQYF,TGTGCCTGGAGTGGGGACAGGGGGGCCCAAGAGACCCAGTACTTC
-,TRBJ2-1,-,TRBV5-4,CASSSGLPSSYNEQFF,TGTGCCAGCAGCTCGGGACTCCCAAGCTCCTACAATGAGCAGTTCTTC
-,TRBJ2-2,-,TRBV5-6,CASSRTGRAGELFF,TGTGCCAGCAGCCGGACAGGGAGGGCCGGGGAGCTGTTTTTT
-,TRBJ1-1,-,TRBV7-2,CASSFSQNTEAFF,TGTGCCAGCAGCTTTTCACAGAACACTGAAGCTTTCTTT
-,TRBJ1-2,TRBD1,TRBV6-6,CASKIETGGRYGYTF,TGTGCCAGCAAAATCGAGACAGGGGGCCGGTATGGCTACACCTTC
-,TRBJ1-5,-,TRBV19,CASRTHPDRSNQPQHF,TGTGCCAGTAGGACCCATCCCGACAGAAGCAATCAGCCCCAGCATTTT
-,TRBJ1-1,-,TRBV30,CARERGGRTEAFF,TGTGCAAGGGAACGCGGGGGGCGGACTGAAGCTTTCTTT
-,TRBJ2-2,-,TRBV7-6,CASSLASATGELFF,TGTGCCAGCAGCTTAGCCAGTGCTACCGGGGAGCTGTTTTTT
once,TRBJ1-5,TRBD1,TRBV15,CATSGTGGGQPQHF,TGTGCCACCAGCGGGACAGGGGGAGGCCAGCCCCAGCATTTT
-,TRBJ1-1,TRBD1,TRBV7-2,CASSYGGQGWTEAFF,TGTGCCAGCAGCTATGGGGGACAGGGGTGGACTGAAGCTTTCTTT
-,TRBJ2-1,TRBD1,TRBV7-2,CASSTRTGSYNEQFF,TGTGCCAGCAGCACCCGGACAGGGAGCTACAATGAGCAGTTCTTC
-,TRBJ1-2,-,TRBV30,CAWNPSEDYGYTF,TGTGCCTGGAACCCTTCAGAGGACTATGGCTACACCTTC
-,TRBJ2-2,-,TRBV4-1,CASSQENGYTGELFF,TGCGCCAGCAGCCAAGAGAACGGTTACACCGGGGAGCTGTTTTTT
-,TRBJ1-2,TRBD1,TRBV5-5,CASSSEWTGHYGYTF,TGTGCCAGCAGCTCAGAATGGACAGGGCACTATGGCTACACCTTC
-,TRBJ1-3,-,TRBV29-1,CSVARADTIYF,TGCAGCGTTGCCAGGGCCGACACCATATATTTT
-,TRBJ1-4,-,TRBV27,CASSLTVFNEKLFF,TGTGCCAGCAGCTTGACAGTCTTTAATGAAAAACTGTTTTTT
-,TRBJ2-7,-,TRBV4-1,CASSQAPVVTYEQYF,TGCGCCAGCAGCCAAGCCCCGGTGGTTACCTACGAGCAGTACTTC
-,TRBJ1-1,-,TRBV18,CASSPFREGTEAFF,TGTGCCAGCTCCCCATTTAGGGAGGGCACTGAAGCTTTCTTT
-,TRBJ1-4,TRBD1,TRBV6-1,CASSGGTATNEKLFF,TGTGCCAGCAGTGGGGGGACAGCAACTAATGAAAAACTGTTTTTT
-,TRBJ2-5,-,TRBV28,CASSLKPELTQYF,TGTGCCAGCAGTTTGAAGCCTGAACTGACCCAGTACTTC
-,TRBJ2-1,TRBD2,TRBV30,CAWRRGGLVGEQFF,TGTGCCTGGAGGCGGGGGGGTCTAGTTGGTGAGCAGTTCTTC
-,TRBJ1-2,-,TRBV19,CASTPGVGVFEGYTF,TGTGCCAGTACCCCAGGCGTGGGTGTCTTTGAGGGCTACACCTTC
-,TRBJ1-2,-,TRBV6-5,CASRERDKARHGYTF,TGTGCCAGCAGGGAGCGGGACAAAGCCCGGCATGGCTACACCTTC
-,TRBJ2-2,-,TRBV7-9,CASSLGPMNTGELFF,TGTGCCAGCAGCTTAGGGCCGATGAACACCGGGGAGCTGTTTTTT
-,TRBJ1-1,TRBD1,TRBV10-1,CASSSAPTGRDTEAFF,TGCGCCAGCAGCTCAGCACCGACAGGGCGAGACACTGAAGCTTTCTTT
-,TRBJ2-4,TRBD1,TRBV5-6,CASSLDTGAMGPIQYF,TGTGCCAGCAGCTTGGATACAGGGGCTATGGGGCCCATTCAGTACTTC
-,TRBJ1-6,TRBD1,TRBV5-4,CASSKPGQYNSPLHF,TGTGCCAGCAGCAAACCGGGACAGTATAATTCACCCCTCCACTTT
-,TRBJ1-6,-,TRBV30,CAWSWRVDHSPLHF,TGTGCCTGGAGTTGGCGGGTCGACCATTCACCCCTCCACTTT
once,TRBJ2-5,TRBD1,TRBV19,CASTRQGLETQYF,TGTGCCAGTACTCGACAGGGTTTGGAGACCCAGTACTTC
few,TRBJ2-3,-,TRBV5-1,CASSLTLADTQYF,TGCGCCAGCAGCTTGACCCTAGCTGATACGCAGTATTTT
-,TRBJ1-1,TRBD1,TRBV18,CASSPGTAITEAFF,TGTGCCAGCTCACCAGGGACAGCGATTACTGAAGCTTTCTTT
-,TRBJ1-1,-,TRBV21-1,CASSKLGIDRGQSEAFF,TGTGCCAGCAGCAAATTAGGTATAGACAGGGGGCAATCTGAAGCTTTCTTT
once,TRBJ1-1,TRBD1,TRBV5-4,CASRERTGPNTEAFF,TGTGCCAGCAGGGAGCGGACAGGACCGAACACTGAAGCTTTCTTT
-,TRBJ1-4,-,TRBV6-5,CASKPTGYYEKLFF,TGTGCCAGCAAACCTACAGGGTACTATGAAAAACTGTTTTTT
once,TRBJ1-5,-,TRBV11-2,CASSLGTVSNQPQHF,TGTGCCAGCAGCTTAGGGACAGTTAGCAATCAGCCCCAGCATTTT
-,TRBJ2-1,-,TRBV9,CASSVAPGQGYNEQFF,TGTGCCAGCAGCGTAGCCCCGGGCCAGGGCTACAATGAGCAGTTCTTC
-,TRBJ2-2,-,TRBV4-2,CASSNRDETTGELFF,TGTGCCAGCAGCAACAGGGACGAAACCACCGGGGAGCTGTTTTTT
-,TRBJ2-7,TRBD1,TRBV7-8,CASEDRGNLFASYEQYF,TGTGCCAGCGAAGACAGGGGGAACCTTTTCGCCTCCTACGAGCAGTACTTC
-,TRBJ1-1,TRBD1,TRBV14,CASSQEEGDRVLQAFF,TGTGCCAGCAGCCAAGAGGAGGGGGACAGGGTATTACAAGCTTTCTTT
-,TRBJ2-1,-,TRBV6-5,CASSYGPLGDNEQFF,TGTGCCAGCAGTTACGGACCACTCGGGGACAATGAGCAGTTCTTC
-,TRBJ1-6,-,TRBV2,CASREIVPNSPLHF,TGTGCCAGCAGGGAGATAGTTCCAAATTCACCCCTCCACTTT